This T cell receptor (beta chain) was retrieved from a study of tumor-infiltrating lymphocytes in primary liver carcinoma. Points from the study as a whole: CD8+ and CD4+ repertoires went uncompared, the samples being bulk unsorted.

TCR beta cDNA was reverse-transcribed from about 500 ng of total RNA. The reaction used a constant-region primer and ProtoScript II reverse transcriptase. Three nested multiplex PCR rounds, a slightly modified ARM-PCR method, built the TCR beta libraries. In the first two PCR rounds, TRBV1-TRBV30 forward primers were paired with a C-beta reverse primer, and each round lasted around 10 cycles. TCRdb re-derived calls from the multiplex PCR reads in MiXCR, one entry per CDR3 protein. The sample shows about 180,000 distinct CDR3 sequences, less than 65% of them seen only once. Researchers drew blood RNA from unsorted whole blood and extracted germline DNA as well. Germline V CDR1 and CDR2: MNHNS, SASEGT. The CDR3 covers 15 residues. Points on this clonotype: Its antigen remains unidentified. An end of the junction does not agree with germline; a read error may underlie this.

The sample taken for sequencing was peripheral blood. The J gene is TRBJ2-1, the V gene TRBV6-1; 11 bases line up with TRBD2. The source is a man aged 40-55 years with primary liver carcinoma and hepatitis B virus infection. CDR3 loop: CDSSGLAGGQLEQFF. CDR3 nucleotide sequence: TGTGACAGCAGTGGGCTAGCGGGGGGCCAACTTGAGCAGTTCTTC.